This TCR beta chain appears in the sequencing data of a study of blood T cells in healthy people across ages. Whole-study results and caveats: Aged donors had fewer naive CD4+ cells and lower diversity than long-lived donors. TCR beta diversity was tightly associated with the proportion of naive T cells.

The second PCR ran about 6 to 12 cycles with a sample-barcoded 5' primer and J-beta primers. Each cDNA molecule carried a tag from a template-switch adaptor that contained 12 random nucleotides. TCRdb re-called the 5' RACE reads through MiXCR, storing one row per CDR3 protein. Altogether 1.2 million to 1.5 million distinct CDR3 sequences are present, roughly 59% being singletons, with the ten largest covering approximately 7%. Per germline, CDR1 SNHLY and CDR2 FYNNEI. The CDR3 runs to 14 residues. Unmatched junction bases numbered 13, after V lost 7 bases and J lost 8 bases. Turning to this clonotype: The target antigen is unknown.

Isolation of PBMCs gave at least 6 million cells per sample. The chain couples TRBV2 to TRBJ1-2, with 7 bases aligning to TRBD1. The TCR sequence derives from a man between 18 and 29 years old in good health. Specimen: blood. The CDR3 loop reads CASTFDRAGWGYTF. The CDR3 nucleotides are TGTGCCAGCACATTTGACAGGGCCGGCTGGGGCTACACCTTC.